This T cell receptor beta chain comes out of a study of T-cell memory formation after mild COVID-19. There are a few counts of this clonotype. The CDR3 spans 14 residues. V gave up 6 bases and J gave up 8 bases; unmatched junction bases: 9. 5'RACE primed at constant segments yielded TCR alpha and TCR beta cDNA libraries bearing sample barcodes and UMIs. In TCRdb, the 5' RACE reads were re-called with MiXCR into one record per CDR3 protein. The sample contains around 140,000 distinct CDR3 sequences, 15% to 20% of which appear only once. The material sequenced was PBMCs or a T cell subset sorted from them (not recorded which). J is TRBJ1-4 and V is TRBV12-3 or TRBV12-4; 7 bases agree with TRBD1. The clonotype was recovered from an adult woman who had mild COVID-19 (a few samples of this study predate the infection). Cell type and time point are not known. CDR3 residues: CASSLQGLGEKLFF. CDR3 DNA: TGTGCCAGCAGCCTACAGGGGCTAGGGGAAAAACTGTTTTTT.